The 5 T cell receptor beta chains below come from one sample, sequenced in a study of blood T cells in healthy people across ages. Next came a second PCR, run for 7 to 11 cycles, which used a sample-barcoded 5' primer along with a J-beta primer mix. One entry per CDR3 protein results from TCRdb running MiXCR on the 5' RACE reads. This repertoire shows approximately 580,000 distinct CDR3 sequences, 24% found once; its top ten account for 8.7%. These records were also assigned to another study, of T cells of mothers and their children.

The sequenced material came from blood. These receptors originate from a boy aged 10-17 years in good health.

This clonotype showed up just a few times. The rearrangement uses TRBV27 and TRBJ1-1, with unresolved D. With 1 base removed from V and 0 bases from J, the gap between germline ends came to 9 bases. Germline CDR1 reads MNHEY; CDR2 reads SMNVEV (reference sequence). The CDR3 runs to 15 residues. The CDR3 region is CASSLLGTMNTEAFF. The CDR3 DNA follows: TGTGCCAGCAGTTTATTGGGTACGATGAACACTGAAGCTTTCTTT.

In this sample, this clonotype turned up a few times. The genes are TRBV3-1 and TRBJ2-3; D is possibly TRBD2 (5 bases). From germline, CDR1 is LGHDT and CDR2 YNNKEL (reference sequence). V gave up 2 bases and J gave up 0 bases, with 12 bases separating them. The CDR3 extends over 16 amino acids. CDR3 DNA: TGTGCCAGCAGCCAAAGACGGGGAAGTAGCACAGATACGCAGTATTTT. As protein: CASSQRRGSSTDTQYF.

The chain couples TRBV7-9 to TRBJ2-3; TRBD2 aligns across 7 bases. J gave up 1 base and V 5 bases, and 6 bases lay outside the gene matches. This CDR3 is 15 amino acids long. Looked up from germline, CDR1 is SEHNR and CDR2 is FQNEAQ (reference sequence). In DNA, the CDR3 is TGTGCCAGCAGCAACCTAGCGGCCGGCACAGATACGCAGTATTTT. Its translation: CASSNLAAGTDTQYF. The complete variable domain, with remaining parts taken from reference TRBV7-9 and TRBJ2-3, reads DTGVSQNPRHKITKRGQNVTFRCDPISEHNRLYWYRQTLGQGPEFLTYFQNEAQLEKSRLLSDRFSAERPKGSFSTLEIQRTEQGDSAMYLCASSNLAAGTDTQYFGPGTRLTVL.

The sample holds a few counts of this clonotype. The J gene is TRBJ2-1, the V gene TRBV4-2; perhaps TRBD2 as D (6 bases). This CDR3 has 16 residues. V gave up 3 bases and J gave up 1 base, with 13 bases separating them. Germline CDR1 and CDR2: LGHNA and YNFKEQ. The CDR3 DNA is TGTGCCAGCAGCCAGGGGACTCCCGCTTCCTACAATGAGCAGTTCTTC. Translating gives CASSQGTPASYNEQFF.

The rearrangement joins TRBV24-1 to TRBJ1-2; 8 bases are a match to TRBD1. CDR1 and CDR2 from the germline V gene are KGHDR and SFDVKD. V was pared by 4 bases and J by 8 bases, with 8 bases of the junction left unmatched. The CDR3 contains 14 residues. Here the CDR3 DNA reads TGTGCCACCAGTGAAAGGGACAGGTCGAAGGGCTACACCTTC. Amino acids: CATSERDRSKGYTF.